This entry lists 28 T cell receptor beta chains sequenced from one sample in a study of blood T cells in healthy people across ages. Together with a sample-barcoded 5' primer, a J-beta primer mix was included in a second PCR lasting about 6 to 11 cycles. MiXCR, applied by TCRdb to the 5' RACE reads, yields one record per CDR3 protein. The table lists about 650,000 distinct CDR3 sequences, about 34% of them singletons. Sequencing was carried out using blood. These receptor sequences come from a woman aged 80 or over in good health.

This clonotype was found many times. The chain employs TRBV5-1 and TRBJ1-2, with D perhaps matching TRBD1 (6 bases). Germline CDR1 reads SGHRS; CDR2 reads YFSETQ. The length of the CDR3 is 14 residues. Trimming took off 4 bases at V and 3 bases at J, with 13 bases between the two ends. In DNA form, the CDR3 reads TGCGCCAGCAGCATGTCCGGGGGCGACTATGGCTACACCTTC. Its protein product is CASSMSGGDYGYTF.

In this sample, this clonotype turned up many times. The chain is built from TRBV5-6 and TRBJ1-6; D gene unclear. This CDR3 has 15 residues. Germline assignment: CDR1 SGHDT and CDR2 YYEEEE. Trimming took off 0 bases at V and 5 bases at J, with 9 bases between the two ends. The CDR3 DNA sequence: TGTGCCAGCAGCTTGGACGGGAGGGATAATTCACCCCTCCACTTT. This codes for CASSLDGRDNSPLHF.

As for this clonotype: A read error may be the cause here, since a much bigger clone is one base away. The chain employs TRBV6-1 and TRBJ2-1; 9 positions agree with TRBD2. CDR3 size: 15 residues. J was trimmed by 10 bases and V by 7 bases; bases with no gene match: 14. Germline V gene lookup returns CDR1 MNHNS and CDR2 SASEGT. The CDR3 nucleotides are TGTGCCAGCATGGCCCAGCGGGGGGCCTCCTACGAGCAGTTCTTC. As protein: CASMAQRGASYEQFF.

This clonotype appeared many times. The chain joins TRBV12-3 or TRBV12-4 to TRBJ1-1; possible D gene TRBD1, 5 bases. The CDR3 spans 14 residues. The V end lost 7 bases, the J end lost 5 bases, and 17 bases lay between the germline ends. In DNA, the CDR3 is TGTGCCAGCACCCCCAGGGTCTCAGCAACTGAAGCTTTCTTT. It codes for CASTPRVSATEAFF.

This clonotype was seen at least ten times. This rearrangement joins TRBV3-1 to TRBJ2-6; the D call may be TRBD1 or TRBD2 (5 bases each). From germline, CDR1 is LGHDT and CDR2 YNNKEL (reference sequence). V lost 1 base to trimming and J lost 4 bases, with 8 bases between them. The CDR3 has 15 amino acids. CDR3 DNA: TGTGCCAGCAGCCAAGCTGGGACCGGGGCCAACGTCCTGACTTTC. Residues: CASSQAGTGANVLTF.

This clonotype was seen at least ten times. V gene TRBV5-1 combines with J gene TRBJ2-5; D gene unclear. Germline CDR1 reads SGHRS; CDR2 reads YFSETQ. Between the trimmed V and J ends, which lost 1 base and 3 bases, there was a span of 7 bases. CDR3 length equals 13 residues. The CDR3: CASSLNNKETQYF. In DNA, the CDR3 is TGCGCCAGCAGCTTGAACAACAAAGAGACCCAGTACTTC.

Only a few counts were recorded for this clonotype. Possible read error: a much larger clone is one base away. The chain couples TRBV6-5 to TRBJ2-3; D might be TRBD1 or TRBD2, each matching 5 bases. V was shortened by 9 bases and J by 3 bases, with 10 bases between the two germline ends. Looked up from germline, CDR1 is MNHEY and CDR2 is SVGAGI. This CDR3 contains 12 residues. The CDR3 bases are TGTGCCAGGGGGACCCTTACAGATACGCAGTATTTT. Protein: CARGTLTDTQYF.

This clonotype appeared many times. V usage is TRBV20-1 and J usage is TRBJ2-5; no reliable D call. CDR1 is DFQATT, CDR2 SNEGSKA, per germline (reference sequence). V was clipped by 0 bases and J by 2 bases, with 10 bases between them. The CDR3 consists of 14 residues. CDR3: CSARDPNGQETQYF. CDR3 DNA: TGCAGTGCTAGAGATCCCAACGGACAAGAGACCCAGTACTTC.

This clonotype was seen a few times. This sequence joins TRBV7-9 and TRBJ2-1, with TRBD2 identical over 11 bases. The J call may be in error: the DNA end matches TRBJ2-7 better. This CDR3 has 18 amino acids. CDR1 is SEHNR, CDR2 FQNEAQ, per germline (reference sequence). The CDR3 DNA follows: TGTGCCAGCAGCTCCAGTGGGACTAGCGGTCTCTCCTACAATGAGCAGTACTTC. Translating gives CASSSSGTSGLSYNEQYF.

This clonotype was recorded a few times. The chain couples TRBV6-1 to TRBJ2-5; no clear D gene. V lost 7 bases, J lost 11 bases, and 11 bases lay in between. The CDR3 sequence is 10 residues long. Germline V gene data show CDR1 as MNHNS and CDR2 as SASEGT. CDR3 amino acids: CASNFLEQYF. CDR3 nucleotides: TGTGCCAGCAACTTTTTGGAGCAGTACTTC.

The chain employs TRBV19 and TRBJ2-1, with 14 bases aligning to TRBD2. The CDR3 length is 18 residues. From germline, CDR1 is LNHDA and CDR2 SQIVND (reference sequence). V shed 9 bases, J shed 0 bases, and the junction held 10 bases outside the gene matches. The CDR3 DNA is TGTGCCAGCGCCGGGACTAGCGGGGGCCGGGGCTCCTACAATGAGCAGTTCTTC. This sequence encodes CASAGTSGGRGSYNEQFF.

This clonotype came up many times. CDR3 sequence reads: CSARAAGTGGASNEKLFF. The CDR3, as DNA: TGCAGTGCTAGAGCAGCCGGGACAGGGGGCGCCTCTAATGAAAAACTGTTTTTT. The rearrangement joins TRBV20-1 to TRBJ1-4; 12 nucleotides match TRBD1. The CDR3 is made up of 18 amino acids. CDR1 and CDR2 from the germline V gene are DFQATT and SNEGSKA (reference sequence). V shed 1 base, J shed 3 bases, and the junction held 9 bases outside the gene matches.

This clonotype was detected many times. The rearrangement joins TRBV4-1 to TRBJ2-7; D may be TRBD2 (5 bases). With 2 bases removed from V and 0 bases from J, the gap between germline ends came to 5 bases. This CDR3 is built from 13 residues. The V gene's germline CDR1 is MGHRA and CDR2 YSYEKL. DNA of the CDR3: TGCGCCAGCAGCCAACGGGACTCCTACGAGCAGTACTTC. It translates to CASSQRDSYEQYF.

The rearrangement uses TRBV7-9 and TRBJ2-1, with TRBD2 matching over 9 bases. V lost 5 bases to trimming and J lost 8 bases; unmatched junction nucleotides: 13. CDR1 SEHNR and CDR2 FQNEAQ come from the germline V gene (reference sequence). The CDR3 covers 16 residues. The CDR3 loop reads CASSHFPSGALYEQFF. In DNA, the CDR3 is TGTGCCAGCAGCCACTTCCCTAGCGGGGCTTTGTATGAGCAGTTCTTC.

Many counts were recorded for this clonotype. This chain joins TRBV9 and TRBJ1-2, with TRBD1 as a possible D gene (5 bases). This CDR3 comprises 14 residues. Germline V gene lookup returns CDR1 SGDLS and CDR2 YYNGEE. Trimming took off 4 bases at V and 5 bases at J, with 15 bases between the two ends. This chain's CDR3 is CASSPMGTAYGYTF. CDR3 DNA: TGTGCCAGCAGCCCTATGGGGACGGCGTATGGCTACACCTTC.

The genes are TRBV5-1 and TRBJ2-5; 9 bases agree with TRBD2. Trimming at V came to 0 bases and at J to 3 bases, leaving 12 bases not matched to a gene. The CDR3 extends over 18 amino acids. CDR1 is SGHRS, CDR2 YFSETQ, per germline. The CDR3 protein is CASSLVGSGRPTEETQYF. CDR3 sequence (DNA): TGCGCCAGCAGCTTGGTAGGTAGCGGGAGACCTACTGAAGAGACCCAGTACTTC.

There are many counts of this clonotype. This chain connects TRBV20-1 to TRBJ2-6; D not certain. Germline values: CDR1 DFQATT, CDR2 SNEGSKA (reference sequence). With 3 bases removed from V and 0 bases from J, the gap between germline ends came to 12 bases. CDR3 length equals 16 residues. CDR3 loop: CSASRQVISGANVLTF. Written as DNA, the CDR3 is TGCAGTGCTAGCAGGCAGGTGATCTCTGGGGCCAACGTCCTGACTTTC.

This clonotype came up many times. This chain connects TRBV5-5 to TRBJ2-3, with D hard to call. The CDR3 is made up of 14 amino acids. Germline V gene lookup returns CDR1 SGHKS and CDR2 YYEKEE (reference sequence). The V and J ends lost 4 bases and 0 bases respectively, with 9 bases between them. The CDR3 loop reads CASSPVGSTDTQYF. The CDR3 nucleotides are TGTGCCAGCAGCCCGGTGGGGAGCACAGATACGCAGTATTTT.

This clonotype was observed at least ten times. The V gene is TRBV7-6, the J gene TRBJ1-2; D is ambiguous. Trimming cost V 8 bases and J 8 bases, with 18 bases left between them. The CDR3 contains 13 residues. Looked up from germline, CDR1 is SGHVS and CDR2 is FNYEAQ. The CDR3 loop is CASAQTAISGYTF. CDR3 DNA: TGTGCCAGCGCCCAAACAGCTATCAGCGGCTACACCTTC.

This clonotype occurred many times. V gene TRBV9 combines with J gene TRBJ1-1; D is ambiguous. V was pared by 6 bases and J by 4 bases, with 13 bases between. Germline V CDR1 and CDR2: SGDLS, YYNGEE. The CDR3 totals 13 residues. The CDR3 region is CASTDYSSTEAFF. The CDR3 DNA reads TGTGCCAGCACCGATTATTCTAGCACTGAAGCTTTCTTT.

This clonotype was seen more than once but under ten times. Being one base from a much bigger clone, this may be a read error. This chain's CDR3 is CASSSVLAGRSYNEQYF. Written as DNA, the CDR3 is TGTGCCAGCAGTTCCGTCCTAGCGGGGCGTTCTTACAATGAGCAGTACTTC. This chain connects TRBV12-3 or TRBV12-4 to TRBJ2-1; 9 nucleotides agree with TRBD2. The DNA matches TRBJ2-7 better at its end, which makes the J call doubtful. The CDR3 loop spans 17 amino acids.

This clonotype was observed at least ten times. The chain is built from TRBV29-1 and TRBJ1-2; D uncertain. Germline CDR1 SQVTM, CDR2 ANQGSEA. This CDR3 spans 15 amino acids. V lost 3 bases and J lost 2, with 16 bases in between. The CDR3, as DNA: TGCAGCGTTGATGACTGGGCAGAAGAAAACTATGGCTACACCTTC. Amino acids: CSVDDWAEENYGYTF.

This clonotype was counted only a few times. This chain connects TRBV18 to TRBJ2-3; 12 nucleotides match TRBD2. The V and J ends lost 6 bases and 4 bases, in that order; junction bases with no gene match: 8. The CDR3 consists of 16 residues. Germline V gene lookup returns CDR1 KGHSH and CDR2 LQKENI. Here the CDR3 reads CASSPGTSGFSDTQYF. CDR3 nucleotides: TGTGCCAGCTCCCCCGGGACTAGCGGGTTCTCAGATACGCAGTATTTT.

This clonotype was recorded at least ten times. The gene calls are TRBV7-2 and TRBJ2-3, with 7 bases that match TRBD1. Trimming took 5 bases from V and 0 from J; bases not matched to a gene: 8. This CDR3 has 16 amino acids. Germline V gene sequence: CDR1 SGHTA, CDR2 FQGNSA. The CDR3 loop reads CASSNLQGSSTDTQYF. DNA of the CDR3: TGTGCCAGCAGCAACCTACAGGGGTCTAGCACAGATACGCAGTATTTT. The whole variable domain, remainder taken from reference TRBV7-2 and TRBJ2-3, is GAGVSQSPSNKVTEKGKDVELRCDPISGHTALYWYRQSLGQGLEFLIYFQGNSAPDKSGLPSDRFSAERTGGSVSTLTIQRTQQEDSAVYLCASSNLQGSSTDTQYFGPGTRLTVL.

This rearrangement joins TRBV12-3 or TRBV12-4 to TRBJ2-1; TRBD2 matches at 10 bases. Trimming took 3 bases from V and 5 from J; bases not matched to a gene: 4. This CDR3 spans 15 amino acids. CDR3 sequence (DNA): TGTGCCAGCAGTTTTTGGACTAGCGGTAACAATGAGCAGTTCTTC. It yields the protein CASSFWTSGNNEQFF.

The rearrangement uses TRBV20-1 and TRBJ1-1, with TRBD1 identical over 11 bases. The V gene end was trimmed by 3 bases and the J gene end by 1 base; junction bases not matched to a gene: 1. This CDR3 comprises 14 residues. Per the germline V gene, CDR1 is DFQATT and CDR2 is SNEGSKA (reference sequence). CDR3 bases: TGCAGTGCTAGGGGACAGGGGGGGAACACTGAAGCTTTCTTT. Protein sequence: CSARGQGGNTEAFF.

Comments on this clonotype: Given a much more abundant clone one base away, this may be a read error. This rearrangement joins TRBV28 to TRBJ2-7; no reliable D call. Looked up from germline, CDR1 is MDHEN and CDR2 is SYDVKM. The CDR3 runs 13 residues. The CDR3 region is CAGSMSLSYEQYF. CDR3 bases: TGTGCCGGCAGTATGAGTCTTTCCTACGAGCAGTACTTC.

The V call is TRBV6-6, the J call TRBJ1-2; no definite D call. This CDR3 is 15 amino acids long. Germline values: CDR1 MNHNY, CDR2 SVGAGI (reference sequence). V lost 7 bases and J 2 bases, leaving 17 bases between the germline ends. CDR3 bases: TGTGCCAGCACCCCCGGCGCCCGACTAAACTATGGCTACACCTTC. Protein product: CASTPGARLNYGYTF.